This entry features one TCR beta chain sequence. Its antigen remains unidentified. The data were produced by immunoSEQ multiplex PCR, yet TCRdb's version contains in-frame clones alone and is incomplete. In the table there are about 22,000 clones, around 74% of which are singletons. The sample is drawn from a study of PD-1 blockade in classical Hodgkin lymphoma. Notes on the study in general: In CD4+ cells, TCR diversity went up significantly by C4D1, but in CD8+ cells it did not. After ASCT, patients who started nivolumab under 1 year later were excluded.

Time point reported: cycle 4 day 1 (C4D1), after five to seven weeks of nivolumab. Every patient experienced relapse after autologous stem cell transplantation, and brentuximab vedotin exposure varied. By magnetic negative selection, CD4+ T cells were purified from thawed PBMCs. Under best response, outcomes were complete response, partial response or progressive disease. V lost 6 bases and J lost 0, with 12 bases in between. The CDR3 has 14 residues. The germline gives CDR1 LGHNA, CDR2 YSLEER. The sample in question was CD4+ T cells from blood, obtained before the fourth cycle of nivolumab. The chain combines TRBV4-3 with TRBJ2-7, with a tentative D call TRBD1 (5 bases). The TCR originated in a human donor with classical Hodgkin lymphoma. The CDR3 DNA reads TGCGCCAGCAGTGCTACAGGTGCCTCCTACGAGCAGTACTTC. Protein sequence: CASSATGASYEQYF.